A selection of T cell receptor beta chains follows, all from one sample in a study of identifying expanded T cells in peripheral blood. Sequenced by immunoSEQ multiplex PCR; TCRdb stores in-frame clones only, minus some. In the table there are around 100,000 clones, around 85% of which are singletons. Sequencing was carried out using blood. The source is a person aged 18 to 75 in good health. The CDR3 runs from the conserved cysteine through the conserved F or W. The order of the fields is V gene, J gene, CDR3 protein.

>TRBV4-3|TRBJ2-2
CASSQDPDTGELFF
>TRBV28|TRBJ1-6
CASSVGQGGFYNSPLHF
>TRBV7-2|TRBJ2-1
CASSLRQRHGGEQFF
>TRBV11-1|TRBJ1-2
CASSLGQSIPYGYTF
>TRBV27|TRBJ1-2
CASSLRGAPGYTF
>TRBV7-2|TRBJ2-7
CASSAYSLPPLDEQYF
>TRBV19|TRBJ1-3
CASRTGIAGNTIYF
>TRBV19|TRBJ2-5
CASSPTLEGETQYF
>TRBV10-2|TRBJ2-7
CASSESRQGLYEQYF
>TRBV6-6|TRBJ2-1
CASSLRGYTYNEQFF
>TRBV9|TRBJ1-5
CASSGWWGLRNQPQHF
>TRBV19|TRBJ1-4
CASSLQATGTAGEKLFF
>TRBV6-1|TRBJ2-1
CASSAGGDYNEQFF
>TRBV5-8|TRBJ2-7
CASSLVRGTDEQYF
>TRBV5-1|TRBJ2-5
CASSSGTSGGPIQETQYF
>TRBV5-1|TRBJ1-4
CASSPLPTESDEKLFF
>TRBV27|TRBJ2-7
CASGGGLRYYEQYF
>TRBV7-2|TRBJ1-1
CASSPWGGDSVNTEAFF
>TRBV18|TRBJ2-7
CASSPWRGGVYEQYF
>TRBV11-2|TRBJ1-1
CASSLAALTGTEAFF
>TRBV6-1|TRBJ2-7
CASSKRTGAAYEQYF
>TRBV18|TRBJ1-4
CASSLRYSPSGEKLFF
>TRBV7-9|TRBJ1-2
CASSLRDNYGYTF
>TRBV10-3|TRBJ2-6
CAISPGHSGANVLTF
>TRBV11-2|TRBJ2-7
CASSPFLSSYEQYF
>TRBV5-1|TRBJ2-1
CASSPGQGGNEQFF
>TRBV28|TRBJ1-4
CASSSPWVWGGSILFF
>TRBV5-1|TRBJ2-5
CASSLDVETQYF
>TRBV4-3|TRBJ2-7
CASSPTAGAYEQYF
>TRBV28|TRBJ1-1
CASSSPPMAGGYTEAFF
>TRBV21-1|TRBJ1-1
CASSKVGVPEDTEAFF
>TRBV4-3|TRBJ1-4
CASSQVRGQENEKLFF
>TRBV19|TRBJ2-4
CASTSGTVKNIQYF
>TRBV7-9|TRBJ2-7
CASSATPGTYEQYF
>TRBV7-9|TRBJ2-7
CASSLRDGPYEQYF
>TRBV5-4|TRBJ2-3
CASSPGQGSDTQYF
>TRBV9|TRBJ2-7
CASKGSGGAASSYEQYF
>TRBV5-1|TRBJ2-3
CASTSVGYTTDTQYF
>TRBV28|TRBJ2-1
CASSLGGLNEQFF
>TRBV5-4|TRBJ1-1
CATYYQTGLNTEAFF
>TRBV19|TRBJ1-6
CASSIRGGSGSPLHF
>TRBV15|TRBJ2-7
CATSRVPQGLGSYEQYF
>TRBV7-9|TRBJ2-5
CASLGIPGGRETQYF
>TRBV30|TRBJ1-2
CAWIGGAGYTF
>TRBV14|TRBJ2-7
CASSQSAGTYEQYF
>TRBV19|TRBJ2-3
CASLDRITDTQYF
>TRBV19|TRBJ1-6
CASSPIDRGYSPLHF
>TRBV18|TRBJ1-1
CASSPSTGAHTEAFF
>TRBV6-1|TRBJ1-3
CASSETQGSGNTIYF
>TRBV7-8|TRBJ1-5
CASSLANRATGQPQHF
>TRBV10-1|TRBJ2-7
CASAAQGTTRSSQYF
>TRBV4-3|TRBJ1-2
CASSESTTNYGYTF
>TRBV5-8|TRBJ1-1
CASSLRRTEAFF
>TRBV28|TRBJ1-5
CASKEAPRFGQPQHF
>TRBV7-9|TRBJ1-2
CASSFLVFGQGGGYTF
>TRBV7-9|TRBJ2-2
CASSLEQLNTGELFF
>TRBV12-5|TRBJ1-1
CASGSEGNEAFF
>TRBV6-4|TRBJ2-3
CASSLAGQSSTQYF
>TRBV5-1|TRBJ1-2
CASRDRGNYGYTF
>TRBV4-2|TRBJ1-1
CASSHLSGQAGEAFF